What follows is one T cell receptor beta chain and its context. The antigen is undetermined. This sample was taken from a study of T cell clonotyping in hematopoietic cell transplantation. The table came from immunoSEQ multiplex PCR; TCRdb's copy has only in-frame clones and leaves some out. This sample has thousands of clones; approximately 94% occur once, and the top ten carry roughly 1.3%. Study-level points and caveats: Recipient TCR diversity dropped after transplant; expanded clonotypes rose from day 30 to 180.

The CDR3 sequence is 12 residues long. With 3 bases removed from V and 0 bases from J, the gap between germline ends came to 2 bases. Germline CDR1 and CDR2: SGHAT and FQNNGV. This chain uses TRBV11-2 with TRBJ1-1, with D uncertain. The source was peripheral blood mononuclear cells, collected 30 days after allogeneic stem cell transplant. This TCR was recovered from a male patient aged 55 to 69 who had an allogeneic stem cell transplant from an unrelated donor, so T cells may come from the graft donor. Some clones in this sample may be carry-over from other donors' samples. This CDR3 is CASSFVNTEAFF. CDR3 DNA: TGTGCCAGCAGCTTCGTGAACACTGAAGCTTTCTTT.